The next 20 T cell receptor beta chains were all read from a single sample in a study of technical replicates of blood from several donors. Some clones are missing from TCRdb's copy, which holds only in-frame ones; the method was immunoSEQ multiplex PCR. The top ten hold about 0.4% of the sample, which has roughly 80,000 clones, under 95% seen once. The sample consisted of T cells isolated from PBMCs. Receptors originate from a human donor in good health.

This clone occurred once. The rearrangement joins TRBV30 to TRBJ1-2; 7 nucleotides line up with TRBD1. The CDR3 contains 12 residues. V was clipped by 3 bases and J by 5 bases; unmatched bases: 3. CDR1 GTSNPN and CDR2 SVGIG come from the germline V gene (reference sequence). CDR3 nucleotides: TGTGCCTGGAGGACAGGGAGTTATGGCTACACCTTC. Translating gives CAWRTGSYGYTF. The full variable domain, with the rest looked up from reference TRBV30 and TRBJ1-2, is SQTIHQWPATLVQPVGSPLSLECTVEGTSNPNLYWYRQAAGRGLQLLFYSVGIGQISSEVPQNLSASRPQDRQFILSSKKLLLSDSGFYLCAWRTGSYGYTFGSGTRLTVV.

The chain is built from TRBV5-6 and TRBJ1-5; 7 bases line up with TRBD1. This CDR3 is built from 14 residues. Germline CDR1 reads SGHDT; CDR2 reads YYEEEE. Trimming removed 3 bases from V and 6 bases from J; junction bases left unmatched: 6. The CDR3 is CASSSSTGTQPQHF. DNA of the CDR3: TGTGCCAGCAGCTCGTCGACAGGGACTCAGCCCCAGCATTTT.

V is TRBV27 and J is TRBJ2-2, with D perhaps matching TRBD2 (5 bases). V was cut by 3 bases and J by 5 bases, with 13 bases left in between. CDR3 length: 15 residues. CDR1 and CDR2 from the germline V gene are MNHEY and SMNVEV (reference sequence). This CDR3 is CASSLWGAHTGELFF. The CDR3 DNA is TGTGCCAGCAGTTTGTGGGGAGCCCATACCGGGGAGCTGTTTTTT.

The V and J genes are TRBV9 and TRBJ2-1; 7 bases are a match to TRBD2. The V gene's germline CDR1 is SGDLS and CDR2 YYNGEE. The CDR3 has 14 amino acids. V shed 0 bases and J 12 bases; nucleotides not matched to a gene: 9. In DNA form, the CDR3 reads TGTGCCAGCAGCGTAGATCTAAGGCGGGGGTCGCAGTTCTTC. This gives the protein CASSVDLRRGSQFF.

J is TRBJ2-3 and V is TRBV30; D might be TRBD2 (5 bases). The V end was cut by 1 base, the J end by 2 bases, with 16 bases between. Per germline, CDR1 GTSNPN and CDR2 SVGIG (reference sequence). The CDR3 runs 16 residues. The CDR3 DNA reads TGTGCCTGGAGTGGAGGGTGGGGTGGGGTCACAGATACGCAGTATTTT. Translating it yields CAWSGGWGGVTDTQYF.

This clone was seen only once. The chain joins TRBV6-5 to TRBJ1-4, with TRBD1 matching 8 bases. There are 15 residues in the CDR3. The V gene's germline CDR1 is MNHEY and CDR2 SVGAGI. V gave up 5 bases and J gave up 8 bases; unmatched junction bases: 10. CDR3 residues: CASSPRQGRGEKLFF. DNA of the CDR3: TGTGCCAGCAGTCCTCGACAGGGGAGGGGAGAAAAACTGTTTTTT.

The gene calls are TRBV4-2 and TRBJ2-2; D possibly corresponds to TRBD2 (6 bases). This CDR3 has 14 amino acids. With 1 base removed from V and 4 bases from J, the gap between germline ends came to 7 bases. Germline V CDR1 and CDR2: LGHNA, YNFKEQ. The CDR3 sequence: CASSQGRGTGELFF. CDR3 in DNA: TGTGCCAGCAGCCAAGGGCGGGGCACCGGGGAGCTGTTTTTT.

The chain joins TRBV7-3 to TRBJ1-1; tentatively, D is TRBD1 (5 bases). V gave up 5 bases and J gave up 3 bases, with 19 bases separating them. Germline loops: CDR1 SGHTA, CDR2 FQGTGA. This CDR3 has 16 amino acids. The CDR3 coding sequence is TGTGCCAGCAGCCCAGTTTTAAGGGGAGGGGACACTGAAGCTTTCTTT. Translation gives CASSPVLRGGDTEAFF.

This clone has only a few counts. The chain recombines TRBV27 with TRBJ1-1; tentative D call: TRBD1 (6 bases). CDR1 and CDR2 (germline): MNHEY, SMNVEV (reference sequence). V gave up 5 bases and J gave up 0 bases, with 16 bases separating them. This CDR3 comprises 16 residues. The CDR3 nucleotides are TGTGCCAGCAGTACTCACCCGGGACAAATGAACACTGAAGCTTTCTTT. Translated, it gives CASSTHPGQMNTEAFF.

The rearrangement uses TRBV20-1 and TRBJ1-1; D remains ambiguous. There are 10 residues in the CDR3. Trimming took 5 bases from V and 10 from J, leaving 11 bases between them. Germline V gives CDR1 DFQATT, CDR2 SNEGSKA (reference sequence). The CDR3 DNA reads as TGCAGTGCTGCGGGGAACGGAGCTTTCTTT. Translated: CSAAGNGAFF.

The genes are TRBV6-5 and TRBJ2-1; possible D gene TRBD2, 6 bases. The germline V gene encodes CDR1 MNHEY and CDR2 SVGAGI. The CDR3 has 15 amino acids. Trimming removed 4 bases from V and 0 bases from J, with 10 bases in between. The CDR3 sequence is CASSLLGSSYNEQFF. CDR3 sequence (DNA): TGTGCCAGCAGTTTACTCGGGAGCTCCTACAATGAGCAGTTCTTC.

The chain joins TRBV18 to TRBJ2-3; D is undetermined. There are 12 residues in the CDR3. Trimming left V 5 bases short and J 1 base short, with 4 bases between. Germline V gives CDR1 KGHSH, CDR2 LQKENI. CDR3 bases: TGTGCCAGCTCATCCGGCACAGATACGCAGTATTTT. Protein sequence: CASSSGTDTQYF.

The V and J genes are TRBV28 and TRBJ1-1; 8 positions match TRBD1. The germline V gene encodes CDR1 MDHEN and CDR2 SYDVKM. V was pared by 7 bases and J by 1 base, with 5 bases of the junction left unmatched. CDR3 length equals 14 residues. The CDR3 region has the DNA TGTGCCAGCACGGCAGGGGGCAGGAACACTGAAGCTTTCTTT. Protein: CASTAGGRNTEAFF.

Written as DNA, the CDR3 is TGTGCCAGCAGTTTTCAGCGGGAGGGGTACAATGAGCAGTTCTTC. Its translation is CASSFQREGYNEQFF. The rearrangement joins TRBV27 to TRBJ2-1; TRBD2 matches 10 bases. The germline CDR1 and CDR2 sequences are MNHEY and SMNVEV (reference sequence). The CDR3 covers 15 residues. With V trimmed by 3 bases and J by 4 bases, 3 bases remained unmatched.

V usage is TRBV5-1 and J usage is TRBJ1-1, with 8 bases matching TRBD1. The CDR3 extends over 13 amino acids. The germline V gene encodes CDR1 SGHRS and CDR2 YFSETQ. V trimming: 3 bases; J trimming: 5 bases; junction bases outside the gene matches: 3. CDR3 in DNA: TGCGCCAGCAGCTCAGGGGGCCTGACTGAAGCTTTCTTT. This codes for CASSSGGLTEAFF. Filled out from reference TRBV5-1 and TRBJ1-1, the complete variable domain reads KAGVTQTPRYLIKTRGQQVTLSCSPISGHRSVSWYQQTPGQGLQFLFEYFSETQRNKGNFPGRFSGRQFSNSRSEMNVSTLELGDSALYLCASSSGGLTEAFFGQGTRLTVV.

The rearrangement links TRBV9 to TRBJ2-7, with 14 bases aligning to TRBD2. The ends lost 3 bases at V and 3 bases at J; junction bases unmatched: 5. Germline values: CDR1 SGDLS, CDR2 YYNGEE. The CDR3 spans 16 residues. Here the CDR3 DNA reads TGTGCCAGCAGCGGGGGACTAGCGGGAGTTCGCTACGAGCAGTACTTC. Its protein is CASSGGLAGVRYEQYF.

The CDR3 DNA reads as TGCGCCAGCAGGTCAGGGTTCGAGCAGTTCTTC. This codes for CASRSGFEQFF. The gene calls are TRBV5-1 and TRBJ2-1; weak D call: TRBD1 (5 bases). Germline-derived CDR1 and CDR2 are SGHRS and YFSETQ. Trimming took off 5 bases at V and 10 bases at J, with 10 bases between the two ends. The CDR3 contains 11 residues.

V gene TRBV11-3 combines with J gene TRBJ1-1; 9 nucleotides match TRBD1. The CDR3 consists of 15 residues. The V segment lost 5 bases and the J segment 3 bases; nucleotides outside the gene matches: 7. Germline V gives CDR1 SGHNT, CDR2 YENEEA. CDR3: CASSPGQGTYTEAFF. The CDR3 region has the DNA TGTGCCAGCAGCCCAGGACAGGGGACTTACACTGAAGCTTTCTTT.

This chain uses TRBV15 with TRBJ2-1; 11 bases map to TRBD1. CDR3 length: 16 residues. Trimming cost V 1 base and J 4 bases; bases outside gene matches: 3. Germline lookup yields CDR1 LNHNV and CDR2 YYDKDF (reference sequence). The CDR3 protein is CATSRGTGGAYNEQFF. The CDR3 DNA is TGTGCCACCAGCAGAGGGACAGGGGGCGCTTACAATGAGCAGTTCTTC. The full variable domain, completed using reference TRBV15 and TRBJ2-1, is DAMVIQNPRYQVTQFGKPVTLSCSQTLNHNVMYWYQQKSSQAPKLLFHYYDKDFNNEADTPDNFQSRRPNTSFCFLDIRSPGLGDTAMYLCATSRGTGGAYNEQFFGPGTRLTVL.

The chain uses TRBV27 and TRBJ1-2, with 8 bases aligning to TRBD1. Germline V gene lookup returns CDR1 MNHEY and CDR2 SMNVEV (reference sequence). This CDR3 contains 16 residues. Trimming took 8 bases from V and 0 from J; bases not matched to a gene: 11. CDR3 nucleotide sequence: TGTGCCAGCCTTGGGGTTTTACAGGGGGCTAACTATGGCTACACCTTC. It is translated as CASLGVLQGANYGYTF.